The rows below give T cell receptor beta chains drawn from one sample of a study of T cells in Graves' hyperthyroidism and ophthalmopathy. TCRdb recomputed calls from the multiplex PCR reads with MiXCR, one row per CDR3 protein. This sample has more than 300,000 distinct CDR3 sequences; roughly 15% occur once, and the top ten carry 15% to 20%. The material sequenced was blood. The receptors stem from a woman aged 25 to 45 with Graves' ophthalmopathy. Both conserved end residues are part of each CDR3. A D gene is named only where the DNA matches it firmly. Clone size is given for some rows only: seen once, a few or many times, or a class if the clone is expanded.

DNA: TGTGCCAGCAGCGGATCAACAGGGGGCGGTGAGCAGTTCTTC
CDR3: CASSGSTGGGEQFF
D: TRBD1
J: TRBJ2-1
V: TRBV11-3
size: -

DNA: TGCGCCAGCAGCTTGGGTAGGGTGTTGAGCACAGATACGCAGTATTTT
CDR3: CASSLGRVLSTDTQYF
D: -
J: TRBJ2-3
V: TRBV5-1
size: many

DNA: TGCAGTGCTAGAGCCCCGACAGGGGCTGGAAACACCATATATTTT
CDR3: CSARAPTGAGNTIYF
D: TRBD1
J: TRBJ1-3
V: TRBV20-1
size: -

DNA: TGTGCCAGCAGCCAAGCTGGGTCTGGGGCCAACGTCCTGACTTTC
CDR3: CASSQAGSGANVLTF
D: -
J: TRBJ2-6
V: TRBV3-1
size: many

DNA: TGTGCCAGCAGTTACCCTGGGCTACCTCCGTACTTC
CDR3: CASSYPGLPPYF
D: -
J: TRBJ2-7
V: TRBV6-5
size: many

DNA: TGTGCCAGCACCGGGACCCAGGGTGCGGAGACCCAGTACTTC
CDR3: CASTGTQGAETQYF
D: -
J: TRBJ2-5
V: TRBV2
size: many

DNA: TGTGCCAGCAGTTACTCAGGGTTCGATTACGAGCAGTACTTC
CDR3: CASSYSGFDYEQYF
D: -
J: TRBJ2-7
V: TRBV6-5
size: -

DNA: TGCAGCGCGAAGAGCGGGGGGGCGAGGGTAGATACGCAGTATTTT
CDR3: CSAKSGGARVDTQYF
D: TRBD2
J: TRBJ2-3
V: TRBV29-1
size: many

DNA: TGTGCCAGCAGTTTTTCCGGTCTGAACACCGGGGAGCTGTTTTTT
CDR3: CASSFSGLNTGELFF
D: -
J: TRBJ2-2
V: TRBV28
size: many

DNA: TGTGCCAGCAGTTCGGGACAGGGTGTCTATGAGCAGTTCTTC
CDR3: CASSSGQGVYEQFF
D: TRBD1
J: TRBJ2-1
V: TRBV12-3/TRBV12-4
size: many

DNA: TGCAGTGCTAGAGTCCCGACCGAGACCCAGTACTTC
CDR3: CSARVPTETQYF
D: -
J: TRBJ2-5
V: TRBV20-1
size: many

DNA: TGTGCCGATAGACAGCTAGGGAGGGGCGGCACTGAAGCTTTCTTT
CDR3: CADRQLGRGGTEAFF
D: -
J: TRBJ1-1
V: TRBV28
size: many

DNA: TGTGCCAGCACATTATATCCCCTGGGACAGGGATCTAATTCACCCCTCCACTTT
CDR3: CASTLYPLGQGSNSPLHF
D: TRBD1
J: TRBJ1-6
V: TRBV7-2
size: -

DNA: TGTGCCAGCAGCTCCCTGTCCGATCCCCATCATTTT
CDR3: CASSSLSDPHHF
D: -
J: TRBJ1-5
V: TRBV7-9
size: once

DNA: TGTGCCAGCAGCCCGCCCCTGGCGCCCCCCTACGAGCAGTACTTC
CDR3: CASSPPLAPPYEQYF
D: -
J: TRBJ2-7
V: TRBV7-2
size: many

DNA: TGTGCCAGCAGCTTACCTAGTGCGGGGCCGAGGCCGTTCTTC
CDR3: CASSLPSAGPRPFF
D: -
J: TRBJ2-1
V: TRBV7-2
size: many

DNA: TGTGCCAGCTCACCAGGGACAGGGGCCCCAAGGGAGTACTTC
CDR3: CASSPGTGAPREYF
D: TRBD1
J: TRBJ2-5
V: TRBV18
size: few